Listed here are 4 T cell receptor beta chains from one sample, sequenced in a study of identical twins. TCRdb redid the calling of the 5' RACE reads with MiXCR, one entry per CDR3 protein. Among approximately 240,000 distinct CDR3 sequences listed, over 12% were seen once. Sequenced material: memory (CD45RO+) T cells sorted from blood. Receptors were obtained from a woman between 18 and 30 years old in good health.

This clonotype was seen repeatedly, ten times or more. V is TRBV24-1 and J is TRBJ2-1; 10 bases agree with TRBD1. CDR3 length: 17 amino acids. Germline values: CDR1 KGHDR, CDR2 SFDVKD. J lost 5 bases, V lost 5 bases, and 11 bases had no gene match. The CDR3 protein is CATSGKPGQGRDNEQFF. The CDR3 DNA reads TGTGCCACCAGTGGAAAACCGGGACAGGGGAGGGACAATGAGCAGTTCTTC.

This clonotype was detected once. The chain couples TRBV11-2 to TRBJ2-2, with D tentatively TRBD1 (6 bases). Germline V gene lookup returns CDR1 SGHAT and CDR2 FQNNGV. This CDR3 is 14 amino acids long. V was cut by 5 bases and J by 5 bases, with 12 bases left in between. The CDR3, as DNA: TGTGCCAGCAGCCAAGGACAGTCTACCGGGGAGCTGTTTTTT. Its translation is CASSQGQSTGELFF.

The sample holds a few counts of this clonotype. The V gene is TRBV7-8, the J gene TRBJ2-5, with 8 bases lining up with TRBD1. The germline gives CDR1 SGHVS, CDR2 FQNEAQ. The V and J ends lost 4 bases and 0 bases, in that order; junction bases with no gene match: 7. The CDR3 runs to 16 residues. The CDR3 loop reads CASSSGGMWDQETQYF. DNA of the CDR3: TGTGCCAGCAGCTCAGGGGGCATGTGGGACCAAGAGACCCAGTACTTC.

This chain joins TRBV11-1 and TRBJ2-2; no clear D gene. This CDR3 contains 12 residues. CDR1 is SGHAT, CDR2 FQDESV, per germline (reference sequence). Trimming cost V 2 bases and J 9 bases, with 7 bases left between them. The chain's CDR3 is CASSLSVRELFF. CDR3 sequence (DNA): TGTGCCAGCAGCTTATCTGTCCGGGAGCTGTTTTTT.